This T cell receptor beta chain was recovered during a study of cytomegalovirus exposure and HLA in healthy donors. Study information: An early data release held tens of millions of unique TCRs from HLA-typed donors.

The table lists this clone with a few counts. With 60 Vbeta and 13 Jbeta primers, the PCR was carried out. Repertoires were generated with immunoSEQ multiplex PCR, while TCRdb's copy carries only in-frame clones and drops some. The sample has approximately 100,000 clones; roughly a tenth are singletons. The germline V gene has CDR1 LGHNA and CDR2 YNFKEQ. This CDR3 has 13 residues. V was trimmed by 1 base and J by 2 bases, leaving 6 bases between them. The sequence derives from a man aged 45-60 years in good health and CMV-seropositive. The rearrangement uses TRBV4-2 and TRBJ2-7, with D perhaps TRBD2 (5 bases). Sequencing was performed on PBMCs. The chain's CDR3 is CASSQGGAYEQYF. For the CDR3, the DNA is TGTGCCAGCAGCCAAGGGGGAGCCTACGAGCAGTACTTC.